This T cell receptor beta chain was sequenced for a study of blood T cell repertoires in COVID-19 (dated by TCRdb to 2018 to 2020). With respect to the entire study: Samples covering the acute and convalescent phases of COVID-19 were provided by collaborators in the United States, Italy and Spain. Samples came from the ongoing ImmuneRACE study (first 160 participants) plus 1,254 subjects from 6 global collaborators. Deeply sampled blood TCRbeta repertoires from subjects exposed to, actively infected with, or recovered from COVID-19 were included in the dataset. The prospective study material was composed of cDNA or gDNA derived from T cells, B-cell-depleted T cells, or PBMCs. The repertoires were released in a freely available public database intended as a resource for research on the immune response to SARS-CoV-2. HLA class I and class II types, where available, came from metadata supplied by the sample provider rather than from assay-based typing. The sample metadata nearly always contained a de-identified subject ID, COVID-19 status, age in years and sex. The paper as a whole reports these results and caveats: The amount of clinical and demographic metadata varied by source and participant and was provided uncurated.

There are 17 amino acids in the CDR3, from cysteine to phenylalanine inclusive. Only the CDR3 portion is preserved as DNA: 51 bases, with reading frame beginning at the first base. CDR1 and CDR2 are drawn from the germline V gene (reference sequence): MNHEY, SMNVEV. The junction carries 22 bases between V and J, which are trimmed by 7 bases and 4 bases respectively. The table lists this clone with a count of one. This receptor's antigen is unknown. No base-level quality is on record; no much larger clone is a single base apart. Each collaborating institution followed its own protocols to collect whole blood in K2EDTA tubes. For TCRbeta analysis, collaborators shipped samples as frozen whole blood, isolated PBMCs, or DNA extracted from either of those sample types. TCRbeta CDR3 regions were amplified from genomic DNA by means of the immunoSEQ Assay, a bias-controlled multiplex PCR. The paper's data handling went like this. The number of nucleated cells in each sample was estimated from the amplification of reference gene primers within the assay. To quantify the absolute abundance of each unique TCRbeta CDR3 rearrangement, sequence reads were collapsed and filtered. For each sample, productive Simpson clonality was calculated by taking the square root of Simpson's diversity index across productive rearrangements. TCRdb limited this immuneACCESS table to in-frame rearrangements with V and J called. A share of clones is missing; checked studies link under half to unresolved V genes, and the rest is unexplained. That table furnishes V, J and clone size, whereas the DNA furnished D and trimming. Counted in this sample were about 73,000 clones; 70% to 85% of them appeared once. The ten biggest clones cover under 4.5% of the sample.

This clonotype was obtained from a woman aged 55 to 70 with acute or convalescent COVID-19. The V gene is TRBV27 and the J gene is TRBJ2-2; a weak D assignment points to TRBD1 (6 bases agree). Input material: peripheral blood. The CDR3 reads CASTTGTHTLGTGELFF. The nucleotides are TGTGCCAGCACTACCGGGACACACACACTCGGCACCGGGGAGCTGTTTTTT.